The next 10 T cell receptor beta chains were all read from a single sample in a study of blood T cell repertoires in COVID-19. The method was immunoSEQ multiplex PCR; TCRdb's version includes in-frame clones alone and lacks a portion of them. Found here are 60,000 to 85,000 clones, around 86% of them singletons; the top ten hold around 10%. Source material: peripheral blood. Receptor source: a human donor in a cohort sampled during active COVID-19.

This chain connects TRBV5-6 to TRBJ2-3; D remains unclear. Between the trimmed V and J ends, which lost 4 bases and 2 bases, there was a span of 2 bases. From germline, CDR1 is SGHDT and CDR2 YYEEEE. The CDR3 spans 11 residues. The chain's CDR3 is CASSLTDTQYF. DNA for the CDR3: TGTGCCAGCAGCCTCACAGATACGCAGTATTTT.

The rearrangement uses TRBV18 and TRBJ2-7, with 11 bases identical to TRBD1. This CDR3 is 15 amino acids long. Germline V gene data show CDR1 as KGHSH and CDR2 as LQKENI. With 3 bases clipped from V and 3 bases from J, the junction kept 4 bases outside the gene matches. DNA of the CDR3: TGTGCCAGCTCACCGGGGACAGGGGGTATCTACGAGCAGTACTTC. Its protein is CASSPGTGGIYEQYF.

V is TRBV3-1 (or the pseudogene TRBV3-2) and J is TRBJ2-3; TRBD2 agrees at 11 bases. With 1 base clipped from V and 4 bases from J, the junction kept 4 bases outside the gene matches. From germline, CDR1 is LGHDT and CDR2 YNNKEL (reference sequence). The length of the CDR3 is 16 residues. Here the CDR3 DNA reads TGTGCCAGCAGCCAAGGACTAGCGGGACTAGCAGATACGCAGTATTTT. Translated, it gives CASSQGLAGLADTQYF.

The rearrangement joins TRBV28 to TRBJ2-2, with D maybe TRBD1 (5 bases). The CDR3 totals 17 residues. The germline V gene encodes CDR1 MDHEN and CDR2 SYDVKM. V gave up 2 bases and J gave up 4 bases, with 17 bases separating them. The CDR3 protein is CASSLNPWGSFTGELFF. CDR3 DNA sequence: TGTGCCAGCAGTTTAAACCCTTGGGGCAGCTTCACCGGGGAGCTGTTTTTT.

This clone was seen only once. The V and J genes are TRBV27 and TRBJ1-1, with a possible D match to TRBD1 (6 bases). Germline CDR1 and CDR2: MNHEY and SMNVEV (reference sequence). The CDR3 loop spans 13 amino acids. V lost 3 bases and J 5 bases, leaving 10 bases between the germline ends. The CDR3 is CASSFQGPTEAFF. The CDR3 DNA sequence: TGTGCCAGCAGTTTCCAGGGGCCAACTGAAGCTTTCTTT.

The chain joins TRBV5-1 to TRBJ2-6; 10 bases align to TRBD1. The CDR3 consists of 18 residues. Germline V gives CDR1 SGHRS, CDR2 YFSETQ. V gave up 2 bases and J gave up 4 bases; unmatched junction bases: 9. In DNA form, the CDR3 reads TGCGCCAGCAGCTTCTCCGGGACAGGGGATCGAGGGGCCAACGTCCTGACTTTC. Encoded protein: CASSFSGTGDRGANVLTF. Combining the CDR3 with reference TRBV5-1 and TRBJ2-6 gives the whole variable domain KAGVTQTPRYLIKTRGQQVTLSCSPISGHRSVSWYQQTPGQGLQFLFEYFSETQRNKGNFPGRFSGRQFSNSRSEMNVSTLELGDSALYLCASSFSGTGDRGANVLTFGAGSRLTVL.

The rearrangement links TRBV30 to TRBJ1-1; D gene unclear. The CDR3 sequence is 12 residues long. With 4 bases removed from V and 2 bases from J, the gap between germline ends came to 8 bases. CDR1 and CDR2 (germline): GTSNPN, SVGIG (reference sequence). Written as DNA, the CDR3 is TGTGCCTGGATGTCGGGAAACACTGAAGCTTTCTTT. This encodes CAWMSGNTEAFF.

The chain is built from TRBV4-1 and TRBJ1-6, with D perhaps TRBD1 (6 bases). The V and J ends lost 4 bases and 7 bases respectively, with 20 bases between them. The CDR3 consists of 17 residues. The germline V gene encodes CDR1 MGHRA and CDR2 YSYEKL. CDR3 bases: TGCGCCAGCAGCCCAGTTCTTCGACAGGCGAACAATTCACCCCTCCACTTT. Protein: CASSPVLRQANNSPLHF.

The chain has TRBV12-5 and TRBJ2-1; tentative D call: TRBD1 (5 bases). Between the trimmed V and J ends, which lost 6 bases and 13 bases, there was a span of 13 bases. The V gene's germline CDR1 is LGHNT and CDR2 FRNRAP. The CDR3 totals 11 residues. CDR3 sequence reads: CASGRTREQFF. The CDR3 region has the DNA TGTGCTAGTGGACGAACCAGGGAACAGTTCTTC. Full variable domain (missing parts from reference TRBV12-5 and TRBJ2-1): DARVTQTPRHKVTEMGQEVTMRCQPILGHNTVFWYRQTMMQGLELLAYFRNRAPLDDSGMPKDRFSAEMPDATLATLKIQPSEPRDSAVYFCASGRTREQFFGPGTRLTVL.

This sequence joins TRBV11-2 and TRBJ2-3; 8 bases agree with TRBD2. This CDR3 is 16 amino acids long. The germline V gene has CDR1 SGHAT and CDR2 FQNNGV. Trimming removed 0 bases from V and 8 bases from J; junction bases left unmatched: 10. CDR3 nucleotide sequence: TGTGCCAGCAGCTTAGAGAGCCGGGGGGGGCCAGGTACGCAGTATTTT. Protein sequence: CASSLESRGGPGTQYF. Drawing the rest from reference TRBV11-2 and TRBJ2-3, the complete variable domain is EAGVAQSPRYKIIEKRQSVAFWCNPISGHATLYWYQQILGQGPKLLIQFQNNGVVDDSQLPKDRFSAERLKGVDSTLKIQPAKLEDSAVYLCASSLESRGGPGTQYFGPGTRLTVL.